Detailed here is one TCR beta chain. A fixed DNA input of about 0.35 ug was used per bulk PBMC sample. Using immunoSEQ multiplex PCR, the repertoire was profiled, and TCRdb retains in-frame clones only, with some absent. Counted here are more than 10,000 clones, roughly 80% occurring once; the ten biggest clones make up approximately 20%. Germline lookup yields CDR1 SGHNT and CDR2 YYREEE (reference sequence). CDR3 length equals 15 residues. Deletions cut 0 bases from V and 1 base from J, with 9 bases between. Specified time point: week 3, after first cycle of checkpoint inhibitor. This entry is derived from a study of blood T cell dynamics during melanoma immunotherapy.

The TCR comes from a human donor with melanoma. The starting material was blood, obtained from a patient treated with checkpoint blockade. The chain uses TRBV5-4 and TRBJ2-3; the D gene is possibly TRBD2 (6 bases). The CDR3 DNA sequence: TGTGCCAGCAGCTTGGGCGGGGTTGGCACAGATACGCAGTATTTT. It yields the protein CASSLGGVGTDTQYF.